Listed below are T cell receptor beta chains from one sample, sequenced in a study of blood T cell repertoires in COVID-19. The table came from immunoSEQ multiplex PCR; TCRdb's copy has only in-frame clones and leaves some out. This table has around 280,000 clones, about 85% appearing once. The source material was peripheral blood. These receptors were obtained from a woman between 50 and 59 years old with active or convalescent COVID-19. Both conserved end residues are part of each CDR3. D genes are given only for firm matches. Clone size appears in some rows only: once, few, many, or a class for an expanded clone.

D: TRBD2; V: TRBV28; size: NA; J: TRBJ2-3; CDR3: CASTLSGNVRAGTDTQYF; DNA: TGTGCCAGCACCCTTAGCGGGAATGTTAGAGCCGGCACAGATACGCAGTATTTT
D: NA; V: TRBV10-3; size: NA; J: TRBJ1-5; CDR3: CAISESPGGSNQPQHF; DNA: TGTGCCATCAGTGAGTCTCCGGGGGGTAGCAATCAGCCCCAGCATTTT
D: TRBD1; V: TRBV29-1; size: once; J: TRBJ1-2; CDR3: CSVVGLGQGVRYTF; DNA: TGCAGCGTTGTCGGACTGGGACAGGGAGTCCGCTACACCTTC
D: NA; V: TRBV18; size: NA; J: TRBJ1-4; CDR3: CASSPKGGSDEKLFF; DNA: TGTGCCAGCTCACCAAAGGGCGGGAGTGATGAAAAACTGTTTTTT
D: TRBD1; V: TRBV9; size: NA; J: TRBJ1-6; CDR3: CASSVGQGYNSPLHF; DNA: TGTGCCAGCAGCGTGGGACAGGGCTATAATTCACCCCTCCACTTT
D: NA; V: TRBV19; size: NA; J: TRBJ1-1; CDR3: CASSPRGGGNTEAFF; DNA: TGTGCCAGTAGTCCCCGCGGAGGCGGGAACACTGAAGCTTTCTTT
D: TRBD2; V: TRBV27; size: NA; J: TRBJ2-7; CDR3: CASRLAGVTYEQYF; DNA: TGTGCCAGCAGACTAGCGGGAGTTACCTACGAGCAGTACTTC
D: TRBD1; V: TRBV27; size: NA; J: TRBJ2-1; CDR3: CASSARTGELNEQFF; DNA: TGTGCCAGCAGTGCCCGGACAGGGGAGCTCAATGAGCAGTTCTTC
D: TRBD2; V: TRBV5-8; size: NA; J: TRBJ2-7; CDR3: CASSPVLSGAYEQYF; DNA: TGTGCCAGCAGCCCCGTATTAAGCGGGGCATACGAGCAGTACTTC
D: TRBD2; V: TRBV19; size: NA; J: TRBJ2-7; CDR3: CASSIDPGTSASYEQYF; DNA: TGTGCCAGTAGTATAGATCCCGGGACTAGCGCCTCCTACGAGCAGTACTTC
D: TRBD2; V: TRBV5-1; size: NA; J: TRBJ2-1; CDR3: CASSAGLAGVRFNEQFF; DNA: TGCGCCAGCAGCGCTGGACTAGCGGGAGTTAGGTTCAATGAGCAGTTCTTC
D: NA; V: TRBV5-1; size: once; J: TRBJ1-1; CDR3: CASSSGVNTEAFF; DNA: TGCGCCAGCAGCTCCGGGGTAAACACTGAAGCTTTCTTT
D: TRBD2; V: TRBV5-1; size: NA; J: TRBJ2-7; CDR3: CASSLDTSGSSEQYF; DNA: TGCGCCAGCAGCTTGGATACTAGCGGGAGTTCCGAGCAGTACTTC
D: NA; V: TRBV11-2; size: NA; J: TRBJ2-4; CDR3: CASSPKNLAVLAKNIQYF; DNA: TGTGCCAGCAGCCCCAAAAACTTAGCGGTACTAGCCAAAAACATTCAGTACTTC
D: TRBD2; V: TRBV5-4; size: few; J: TRBJ2-7; CDR3: CASSGLAGTYEQYF; DNA: TGTGCCAGCAGCGGGCTAGCGGGTACCTACGAGCAGTACTTC
D: NA; V: TRBV6-5; size: NA; J: TRBJ2-2; CDR3: CASTSGLLNTGELFF; DNA: TGTGCCAGCACCTCAGGACTCCTGAACACCGGGGAGCTGTTTTTT
D: NA; V: TRBV3-1/TRBV3-2; size: NA; J: TRBJ2-1; CDR3: CASSQDRVNEQFF; DNA: TGTGCCAGCAGCCAAGATCGCGTCAATGAGCAGTTCTTC
D: NA; V: TRBV10-3; size: NA; J: TRBJ2-2; CDR3: CAISVSQTNTGELFF; DNA: TGTGCCATCAGTGTTAGCCAAACGAACACCGGGGAGCTGTTTTTT
D: NA; V: TRBV25-1; size: NA; J: TRBJ2-2; CDR3: CASSELTNTGELFF; DNA: TGTGCCAGCAGTGAACTAACGAACACCGGGGAGCTGTTTTTT
D: TRBD1; V: TRBV6-5; size: NA; J: TRBJ2-4; CDR3: CASSYGQGAQNIQYF; DNA: TGTGCCAGCAGCTACGGACAGGGGGCTCAAAACATTCAGTACTTC
D: NA; V: TRBV12-5; size: NA; J: TRBJ2-1; CDR3: CASGSGSVVEQFF; DNA: TGTGCTAGTGGAAGCGGTTCCGTGGTAGAGCAGTTCTTC
D: TRBD1; V: TRBV7-2; size: NA; J: TRBJ2-3; CDR3: CASSLRQGPTDTQYF; DNA: TGTGCCAGCAGCCTCCGACAGGGCCCCACAGATACGCAGTATTTT
D: NA; V: TRBV6-6; size: NA; J: TRBJ2-2; CDR3: CASRPDWNTGELFF; DNA: TGTGCCAGCAGACCGGACTGGAACACCGGGGAGCTGTTTTTT
D: NA; V: TRBV18; size: NA; J: TRBJ2-7; CDR3: CASSPGGAAYEQYF; DNA: TGTGCCAGCTCACCGGGGGGAGCTGCCTACGAGCAGTACTTC
D: NA; V: TRBV7-8; size: NA; J: TRBJ2-2; CDR3: CASSLDSRANTGELFF; DNA: TGTGCCAGCAGCTTAGATTCCAGGGCGAACACCGGGGAGCTGTTTTTT
D: NA; V: TRBV20-1; size: NA; J: TRBJ1-5; CDR3: CSASSGVNGNQPQHF; DNA: TGCAGTGCTAGTTCCGGGGTTAATGGCAATCAGCCCCAGCATTTT
D: NA; V: TRBV2; size: NA; J: TRBJ2-7; CDR3: CASSELGAEQYF; DNA: TGTGCCAGCAGTGAATTAGGGGCCGAGCAGTACTTC
D: NA; V: TRBV10-2; size: few; J: TRBJ2-3; CDR3: CASTGGLAYTDTQYF; DNA: TGCGCCAGCACCGGGGGGCTAGCTTACACAGATACGCAGTATTTT
D: NA; V: TRBV3-1/TRBV3-2; size: NA; J: TRBJ2-3; CDR3: CASSQVFRDLRDTQYF; DNA: TGTGCCAGCAGCCAAGTCTTCCGGGACTTGAGGGATACGCAGTATTTT
D: TRBD1; V: TRBV19; size: NA; J: TRBJ2-7; CDR3: CATNLGQGSYEQYF; DNA: TGTGCCACCAACTTAGGACAGGGCTCCTACGAGCAGTACTTC
D: NA; V: TRBV28; size: NA; J: TRBJ1-2; CDR3: CASSSGGTHGYTF; DNA: TGTGCCAGCAGTTCGGGGGGGACCCATGGCTACACCTTC
D: NA; V: TRBV6-5; size: NA; J: TRBJ1-2; CDR3: CASSYSWAGGSYGYTF; DNA: TGTGCCAGCAGTTACTCCTGGGCAGGAGGGAGCTATGGCTACACCTTC
D: TRBD1; V: TRBV5-6; size: NA; J: TRBJ2-1; CDR3: CASSLGQGSDEQFF; DNA: TGTGCCAGCAGCTTGGGACAGGGGAGCGATGAGCAGTTCTTC